The rows below give T cell receptor beta chains drawn from one sample of a study of cytomegalovirus exposure and HLA in healthy donors. Profiled with immunoSEQ multiplex PCR; TCRdb holds only in-frame clones, not every one. The data hold about 100,000 clones, with more than 65% observed a single time. The sample taken for sequencing was PBMCs. These receptors came from a young woman in good health and CMV-seronegative. CDR3s include the opening cysteine and the closing phenylalanine or tryptophan. The order of the fields is clone size, D gene, V gene, J gene, CDR3 DNA, CDR3 protein. The D gene is left open where the match is weak. Part of the rows lack a size; the others show once, few, many or a class for expanded clones.

>.|.|TRBV7-8|TRBJ2-7
TGTGCCAGCAGCTCTTCCGGGACATTCTCCTACGAGCAGTACTTC
CASSSSGTFSYEQYF
>once|.|TRBV7-3|TRBJ2-3
TGTGCCAGCAGCTTAATAGCGGCCCTGAGCACAGATACGCAGTATTTT
CASSLIAALSTDTQYF
>.|.|TRBV21-1|TRBJ1-1
TGTGCCAGCAGCAATCGGGGATCTGAAGCTTTCTTT
CASSNRGSEAFF
>.|.|TRBV4-3|TRBJ1-2
TGCGCCAGCAGCCAAGTAGGGGGAGCAGAACGCTATGGCTACACCTTC
CASSQVGGAERYGYTF
>.|TRBD1|TRBV5-6|TRBJ2-2
TGTGCCAGCAGCTTCTGGGACAGGGGCAGCGTCGGGGAGCTGTTTTTT
CASSFWDRGSVGELFF
>few|.|TRBV6-5|TRBJ2-2
TGTGCCAGCAGTTTGTCAGGTCCCGGGGAGCTGTTTTTT
CASSLSGPGELFF
>.|.|TRBV19|TRBJ2-5
TGTGCCAGTAGTAGGGCGTACCAAGAGACCCAGTACTTC
CASSRAYQETQYF
>.|TRBD2|TRBV5-4|TRBJ2-5
TGTGCCAGCAGTTTAGCGGGGCGGAAAGAGACCCAGTACTTC
CASSLAGRKETQYF
>.|TRBD1|TRBV19|TRBJ2-7
TGTGCCAGTAGTACCGGGACAGGGCCCTACGAGCAGTACTTC
CASSTGTGPYEQYF
>.|.|TRBV27|TRBJ2-7
TGTGCCAGCAGTCCCGGCCTGTCGATTGGGAGGGAGCAGTACTTC
CASSPGLSIGREQYF
>.|.|TRBV30|TRBJ1-1
TGTGCCTGGAGCTATGCCACTGAAGCTTTCTTT
CAWSYATEAFF
>.|TRBD1|TRBV5-6|TRBJ1-5
TGTGCCAGCAGCTTCCAGGGGGCCATCGGCAATCAGCCCCAGCATTTT
CASSFQGAIGNQPQHF
>.|.|TRBV7-3|TRBJ2-1
TGTGCCAGCAGCTACAGGCCCGGGAATGAGCAGTTCTTC
CASSYRPGNEQFF
>.|TRBD2|TRBV5-4|TRBJ2-1
TGTGCCAGCAGCCCTCCCCCGGGGGGAAGTAATGAGCAGTTCTTC
CASSPPPGGSNEQFF
>.|.|TRBV5-1|TRBJ1-3
TGCGCCAGCAGCCCTCTGGCGCAGGGTTTCTCTGGAAACACCATATATTTT
CASSPLAQGFSGNTIYF
>.|.|TRBV11-2|TRBJ2-5
TGTGCCAGCAGCTTAGAGCGGTTGGGGGGAGAGACCCAGTACTTC
CASSLERLGGETQYF
>.|TRBD2|TRBV11-2|TRBJ2-3
TGTGCCAGCAGCTTAGGACTAGCGGGGGCCACAGATACGCAGTATTTT
CASSLGLAGATDTQYF
>.|TRBD2|TRBV2|TRBJ2-7
TGTGCCAGCGGGGGGGACTTATCCTACGAGCAGTACTTC
CASGGDLSYEQYF
>.|TRBD2|TRBV6-5|TRBJ2-7
TGTGCCAGCAAGGCTAGCGGGGACTCCTACGAGCAGTACTTC
CASKASGDSYEQYF
>.|.|TRBV18|TRBJ2-7
TGTGCCAGCTCGGAGGGATCGGGTTCCTACGAGCAGTACTTC
CASSEGSGSYEQYF
>.|TRBD1|TRBV30|TRBJ1-4
TGTGCCTGGAGTGTGGGGACAGACCTTAGGAAACTGTTTTTT
CAWSVGTDLRKLFF
>.|.|TRBV6-6|TRBJ1-4
TGTGCCAGCAGCCCCAGGGGCACGGCTAATGAAAAACTGTTTTTT
CASSPRGTANEKLFF
>.|.|TRBV19|TRBJ1-6
TGTGCCAGTAGTATACAATCAGTGGCCGGGTCACCCCTCCACTTT
CASSIQSVAGSPLHF
>.|.|TRBV7-9|TRBJ2-2
TGTGCCAGCAGCTCCAGCACCGGGGAGCTGTTTTTT
CASSSSTGELFF